What follows is one TCR beta chain and its context. This clonotype was seen just once. Its antigen remains undetermined. Base quality data are lacking; no much larger clone is found one base away. Resting on one read, the evidence is weak. The library was built by means of 5' RACE. TCRdb lists the instrument as Illumina HiSeq 2500. A second PCR of roughly 6 to 12 cycles was performed with a sample-barcoded 5' primer and a J-beta primer mix. A unique molecular identifier was introduced onto each TCR beta cDNA molecule by a template-switch 5' adaptor carrying 12 random nucleotides. At least 3 million CDR3-containing paired-end reads were obtained from each sample. First-strand cDNA was synthesized from all RNA with the Mint cDNA synthesis kit, primed by a TRBC-specific oligonucleotide. After uracil-DNA glycosylase treatment, a first 18-cycle PCR used universal primers M1SS and BC2_uni_R on all cDNA. The paper's processing steps were these. For normalization, 1 million high-quality reads, each with a distinct molecular identifier, were randomly selected from each sample. Instead of being binned into consensus sequences, reads that shared molecular identifiers were thrown out. MiTCR, set to a Q25 quality threshold and the strictest error-elimination algorithm, was used for CDR3 identification, clonotype clustering and error correction. Lower-bound total TCR beta diversity was estimated with a nonparametric unseen species model using Euler transformation. In-frame beta chains were kept once TCRdb had trimmed the public reads at Q25 with fastp and called clones with MiXCR. When rows share a CDR3 protein, they turn into one entry using the most common DNA and genes. These V and J calls rely on TCRdb rather than the paper's analysis. Here the sample has around 1.7 million distinct CDR3 sequences; 28% occur a single time. The ten largest clones represent roughly 8.2% of the sample.

These data belong to a study of blood T cells in healthy people across ages (dated by TCRdb to between 2015 and 2016). For the wider study: In model experiments, template switching captured about one uniquely barcoded TCR beta cDNA molecule for every two T cells. Using deep sequencing normalized with unique cDNA molecular identifiers, the study measured how TCR beta repertoire diversity changes with age. The donors were divided into four age groups: young (average about 15 years), middle-aged (about 40), aged (approximately 62) and long-lived (around 80). To avoid experimental bias, donors of different ages were spread randomly across the sequencing lanes. The study analyzed two additional independent replicas of 1 million unique cDNA reads from the same blood draw for two donors, one aged 18 to 30 and one aged 80 or older. The investigation overall reported the following: Compared with the aged group, the long-lived group had more naive CD4+ T cells, fewer expanded clones and increased TCR diversity, suggesting age selection. A strong correlation was found between observed TCR beta diversity and the percentage of naive T cells measured by flow cytometry. Observed TCR beta diversity per million T cells fell roughly linearly with age, and a significant reduction was already apparent by age approximately 40. Estimates of total diversity from one million sequenced T cells were regarded as lower bounds and underestimates. Because donor CMV infection status was unknown, age-related changes in expanded clonotypes were potentially confounded. Because profiling used bulk unsorted PBMCs, naive and antigen-experienced compartments could not be compared conclusively.

The donors were roughly 39 Caucasian individuals from Russia, aged roughly 6 to 100 years, who were systemically healthy. Roughly 9 milliliters of peripheral blood were drawn from each donor into EDTA-treated Vacutainer tubes. Ficoll-Paque density-gradient centrifugation was used to isolate PBMCs, with at least 7 million per sample. Total RNA, at least 6 micrograms per sample, was extracted from PBMCs with Trizol reagent. For every donor, flow cytometry on a PBMC aliquot measured the percentage of naive CD45RAhigh/CD27high T cells. From the germline V gene, CDR1 is SGHRS and CDR2 is YFSETQ. Trimming accounts for 3 bases at V and 3 bases at J, while the number of junction bases matched to no gene is 14. Measured from the cysteine to the phenylalanine, the CDR3 is 18 residues long. Of all the DNA, just the CDR3 is kept, 54 bases in frame from base 1.

This receptor was identified in a woman in her twenties or thirties in good health. Sequenced: blood. The sequence is built from TRBV5-1 and TRBJ1-1, and 10 bases in between align with TRBD1. The sequenced DNA is TGCGCCAGCAGCTCACCTACGGGACAGGGGATTTCGGACACTGAAGCTTTCTTT. Its translation is CASSSPTGQGISDTEAFF.